The T cell receptor beta chain described here comes from a study of metastatic and nonmetastatic thyroid tumors. Study in general: Both malignant and benign thyroid patients supplied peripheral blood and tumor or nodule tissue samples, across which the repertoires of these patients were then compared. Study-wide findings and caveats: Malignant thyroid tumors reportedly had TCR beta diversity that was significantly higher than in benign nodules, in blood and tumor.

Germline values: CDR1 SNHLY, CDR2 FYNNEI. Trimming took 5 bases from V and 3 from J, leaving 7 bases between them. This CDR3 contains 13 residues. TCRdb re-analyzed the PCR reads through MiXCR. This sample yields tens of thousands of clones, of which around 24% are seen a single time; approximately 14% belongs to the top ten. Ten or more counts support this clone. Antigen: not known. Before thyroid surgery, none of the patients had received any treatment. The receptor was isolated from a female donor with papillary thyroid cancer or a benign thyroid nodule (not recorded which). Some clones in this sample may be carry-over from other donors' samples. This chain joins TRBV2 and TRBJ2-2; no definite D call. Sequenced material: tumor tissue. This CDR3 reads CASSPADTGELFF. In DNA, the CDR3 is TGTGCCAGCAGTCCGGCGGACACCGGGGAGCTGTTTTTT.